The following is a T cell receptor beta chain sequence with its context. The record originates from a study of regulatory T cells in long-lasting Graves disease. Arm-PCR of CDR3 regions and iRepertoire HTBI primers were used to build TCR beta libraries. MiXCR, run by TCRdb on the multiplex PCR reads, gives a single entry per CDR3 protein. The table includes 400,000 to 600,000 distinct CDR3 sequences, about a fifth detected once. The time point was: persistent/refractory GD, antithyroid drugs over 5 years with positive TRAb. From RNA extracted from PBMCs, the TCR library was made. The source of the patients was an endocrinology department in Xi'an, China. V was clipped by 6 bases and J by 4 bases, with 16 bases between them. The CDR3 consists of 14 residues. Germline values: CDR1 SGHDT, CDR2 YYEEEE.

This clonotype was obtained from a female donor with Graves disease. This specimen was peripheral blood mononuclear cells (PBMCs), taken when the disease was refractory, from a patient treated with antithyroid drugs. V gene TRBV5-6 combines with J gene TRBJ2-5; possibly TRBD2 for D (6 bases). In DNA, the CDR3 is TGTGCCAGCACCCCGCCCGGGACTCGAGAGACCCAGTACTTC. This translates into CASTPPGTRETQYF.